A single sample gave rise to the 12 T cell receptor beta chains below, sequenced in a study of OX40 agonist ivuxolimab in advanced cancers. Data came from immunoSEQ multiplex PCR; TCRdb stores just in-frame clones and leaves some out. The data hold tens of thousands of clones, with 84% observed a single time. The sample consisted of CD4+ or CD8+ T cells sorted from blood, taken in a trial of the OX40 agonist ivuxolimab. The receptors come from an adult with an advanced solid tumor such as melanoma, head and neck, liver or kidney cancer.

The V call is TRBV7-2, the J call TRBJ2-1; no clear D gene. There are 16 residues in the CDR3. V lost 1 base and J 8 bases, leaving 18 bases between the germline ends. Germline CDR1 is SGHTA and CDR2 is FQGNSA. The CDR3 is CASSLVVWSLTYEQFF. CDR3 nucleotides: TGTGCCAGCAGCTTAGTTGTTTGGTCCTTAACCTATGAGCAGTTCTTC.

The J gene is TRBJ2-1, the V gene TRBV7-3, with 10 bases matching TRBD1. CDR3 size: 15 residues. Germline V gene lookup returns CDR1 SGHTA and CDR2 FQGTGA. The ends lost 5 bases at V and 4 bases at J; junction bases unmatched: 5. The CDR3 DNA is TGTGCCAGCAGCCCCGGGACAGGGGAATACAATGAGCAGTTCTTC. Its protein is CASSPGTGEYNEQFF.

The chain joins TRBV5-1 to TRBJ2-3; TRBD2 matches 10 bases. Germline V CDR1 and CDR2: SGHRS, YFSETQ. Losses at the gene ends were 4 bases for V and 2 bases for J; bases not matched to a gene: 10. The CDR3 runs 17 residues. The CDR3 protein is CASSANLAGANTDTQYF. CDR3 DNA sequence: TGCGCCAGCAGCGCCAACCTAGCGGGGGCCAACACAGATACGCAGTATTTT.

The chain is built from TRBV29-1 and TRBJ2-3; TRBD1 aligns across 10 bases. J was trimmed by 4 bases and V by 4 bases; bases with no gene match: 5. The CDR3 extends over 14 amino acids. The germline V gene encodes CDR1 SQVTM and CDR2 ANQGSEA. The DNA of the CDR3 is TGCAGCGTTGTAGGGACAGGGGAAGCAGATACGCAGTATTTT. Translating gives CSVVGTGEADTQYF.

The CDR3: CASSLRPPGLGTEAFF. The CDR3 DNA is TGTGCCAGCAGCTTACGACCCCCCGGGCTGGGCACTGAAGCTTTCTTT. This chain links TRBV7-2 with TRBJ1-1; unclear D gene. CDR3 size: 16 residues. Germline CDR1 SGHTA, CDR2 FQGNSA. The ends were cut back, 2 bases at V and 4 bases at J, with 17 bases in the middle.

The genes are TRBV7-9 and TRBJ1-1; the match to TRBD1 covers 7 bases. This CDR3 spans 15 amino acids. Germline lookup yields CDR1 SEHNR and CDR2 FQNEAQ (reference sequence). The trim removed 2 bases at V and 0 bases at J, leaving 3 bases unmatched. In DNA, the CDR3 is TGTGCCAGCAGCTTACAGGGGGGTATGAACACTGAAGCTTTCTTT. Its translation: CASSLQGGMNTEAFF. Full variable domain (outside the CDR3, taken from reference TRBV7-9 and TRBJ1-1): DTGVSQNPRHKITKRGQNVTFRCDPISEHNRLYWYRQTLGQGPEFLTYFQNEAQLEKSRLLSDRFSAERPKGSFSTLEIQRTEQGDSAMYLCASSLQGGMNTEAFFGQGTRLTVV.

This clone appeared once. This rearrangement joins TRBV2 to TRBJ1-5; D is perhaps TRBD1 (5 bases). The CDR3 totals 16 residues. V dropped 11 bases and J dropped 2 bases, with 22 bases sitting between them. Germline V gene lookup returns CDR1 SNHLY and CDR2 FYNNEI. DNA of the CDR3: TGTGCCTCCATGCTAAAAGGGGTTGACGGCAATCAGCCCCAGCATTTT. Amino acid sequence: CASMLKGVDGNQPQHF.

V gene TRBV20-1 combines with J gene TRBJ2-1, with D unclear. Germline-derived CDR1 and CDR2 are DFQATT and SNEGSKA (reference sequence). The CDR3 runs to 10 residues. Trimming shortened V by 3 bases and J by 10 bases, and 7 bases separated the two germline ends. The CDR3 protein is CSARDEEQFF. Here the CDR3 DNA reads TGCAGTGCTAGGGACGAGGAGCAGTTCTTC.

This chain joins TRBV4-2 and TRBJ1-6; TRBD1 agrees at 9 bases. Germline V gene data show CDR1 as LGHNA and CDR2 as YNFKEQ. The CDR3 is 17 amino acids. The ends lost 2 bases at V and 7 bases at J; junction bases unmatched: 9. CDR3 in amino acids: CASSQKEGQGVNSPLHF. In DNA, the CDR3 is TGTGCCAGCAGCCAAAAAGAGGGACAGGGAGTAAATTCACCCCTCCACTTT.

This chain joins TRBV9 and TRBJ2-1; unclear D gene. The CDR3 is 14 amino acids. Trimming removed 0 bases at V and 7 bases at J, with 11 bases between. Germline V gene lookup returns CDR1 SGDLS and CDR2 YYNGEE. The CDR3 region has the DNA TGTGCCAGCAGCGTAGAAGCCATTCTGAATGAGCAGTTCTTC. Residues: CASSVEAILNEQFF.

The J gene is TRBJ2-1, the V gene TRBV7-9, with 12 bases lining up with TRBD2. The trim removed 5 bases at V and 1 base at J, leaving 9 bases unmatched. Germline-derived CDR1 and CDR2 are SEHNR and FQNEAQ (reference sequence). This CDR3 is 18 amino acids long. CDR3 in DNA: TGTGCCAGCAGCCTCCCTAGCGGGAGGGCCGCGTCCTACAATGAGCAGTTCTTC. Translating gives CASSLPSGRAASYNEQFF.

The chain uses TRBV7-2 and TRBJ2-1; D remains ambiguous. The V gene lost 5 bases and the J gene lost 3 bases, with 8 bases spanning the gap. CDR3 length equals 13 residues. Germline-derived CDR1 and CDR2 are SGHTA and FQGNSA. CDR3 protein: CASSPRLYNEQFF. DNA of the CDR3: TGTGCCAGCAGCCCTCGGCTCTACAATGAGCAGTTCTTC.